The entry that follows covers one TCR beta chain sequence. The antigen is not known. This record belongs to a study of T cell responses to AZD1222 COVID-19 vaccine. Study background: Second doses were pooled across both intervals (about 4 or about 12 weeks). General study findings and limits: Donors in the cohort were predominantly white British and more often female, and clonal diversity was possibly underestimated. Two AZD1222 doses significantly raised spike-specific TCR breadth and depth over controls. Unmutated variant regions reportedly attract nearly half of all spike-specific TCRs.

Sequencing was performed with immunoSEQ multiplex PCR; in TCRdb, only in-frame clones are kept and a portion is missing. The table shows 95,000 to 150,000 clones, with approximately 84% occurring only once. The receptor was isolated from an adult in good health. Sequencing used peripheral blood, obtained on day 0 of AZD1222 vaccination.

The CDR3 DNA sequence: TGTGCCTGGAGTGTCCCCCAGGGGGTCGAGACCCAGTACTTC. Translating it yields CAWSVPQGVETQYF. The chain has TRBV30 and TRBJ2-5; 7 bases are shared with TRBD1. Germline CDR1 reads GTSNPN; CDR2 reads SVGIG (reference sequence). Trimming took 0 bases from V and 5 from J; bases not matched to a gene: 6. The CDR3 length is 14 residues.